The T cell receptor (beta chain) described here comes from a study of beta chain features in type 1 diabetes. The overall study: On cell yields, gender and age, patients and healthy donors were similar.

The whole isolated RNA underwent reverse transcription, so sequencing captured expressed TCRB transcripts. Measured with immunoSEQ multiplex PCR; TCRdb has only the in-frame clones, and not every one. This sample has some 410,000 clones, with 14% found just once. One heparinised draw, averaging roughly 110 mL, was taken per donor. By way of CD45RO/CCR7/CD25/CD127/CD95/CD27, the CD4+ regulatory, stem cell-like memory, central memory and naive cells were sorted. The study, taken as a whole, reports: Moderate but significant shortening of TCRB CDR3s was recorded in all four CD4+ subsets from Type 1 diabetes patients.

This clone has a handful of counts. No antigen is known for it. Looked up from germline, CDR1 is SGDLS and CDR2 is YYNGEE. The CDR3 contains 19 residues. The ends were cut back, 0 bases at V and 5 bases at J, with 24 bases in the middle. Sample: naive CD4+ T cells from blood. The clonotype originates from a man aged 30 to 39 in good health. This chain links TRBV9 with TRBJ2-4, with a tentative D call TRBD2 (6 bases). The CDR3 sequence: CASSVGGGGRTPGQNIQYF. CDR3 nucleotide sequence: TGTGCCAGCAGCGTAGGTGGAGGAGGGAGGACCCCTGGGCAAAACATTCAGTACTTC.